The source of this TCR beta chain is a study of PD-1 blockade in classical Hodgkin lymphoma. Overall study context: Every 2 weeks, patients had 3 mg/kg nivolumab intravenously. Study-wide results and limits: Newly diagnosed patients reportedly had lower baseline TCR diversity than healthy donors. The baseline diversity of complete responders showed similarity to that of newly diagnosed patients.

The V gene's germline CDR1 is MNHNY and CDR2 SVGAGI (reference sequence). The CDR3 is 15 amino acids. Trimming took off 3 bases at V and 5 bases at J, with 17 bases between the two ends. About this clone: Antigen: not known.

Clones were read by immunoSEQ multiplex PCR, and TCRdb kept only the in-frame ones, dropping some. The sample shows tens of thousands of clones, roughly 65% of them seen only once. Noted time point: cycle 4 day 1 (C4D1), after more than 5 weeks of nivolumab. All patients experienced relapse after autologous stem cell transplantation, and brentuximab vedotin exposure was variable. The sequences come from peripheral blood mononuclear cells (PBMCs), collected before the fourth cycle of nivolumab. This clonotype was obtained from a human donor with classical Hodgkin lymphoma. The chain recombines TRBV6-6 with TRBJ2-7; possible D gene TRBD2, 7 bases. CDR3 sequence: CASSYRGEGHHEQYF. CDR3 DNA sequence: TGTGCCAGCAGTTATAGGGGGGAGGGCCACCACGAGCAGTACTTC.